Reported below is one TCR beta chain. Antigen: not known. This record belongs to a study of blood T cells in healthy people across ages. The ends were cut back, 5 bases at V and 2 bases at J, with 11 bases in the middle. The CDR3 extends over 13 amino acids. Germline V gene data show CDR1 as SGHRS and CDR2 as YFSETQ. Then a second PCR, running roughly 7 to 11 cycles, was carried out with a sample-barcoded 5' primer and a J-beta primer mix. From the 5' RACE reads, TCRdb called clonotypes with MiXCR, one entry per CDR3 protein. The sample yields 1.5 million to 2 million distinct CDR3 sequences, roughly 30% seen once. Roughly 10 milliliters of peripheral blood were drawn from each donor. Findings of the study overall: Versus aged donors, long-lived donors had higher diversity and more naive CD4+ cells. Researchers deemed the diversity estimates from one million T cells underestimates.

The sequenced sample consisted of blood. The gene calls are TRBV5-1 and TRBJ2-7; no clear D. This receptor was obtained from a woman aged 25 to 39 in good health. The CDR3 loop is CASRSSTAYEQYF. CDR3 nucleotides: TGCGCCAGCAGGTCCAGTACCGCCTACGAGCAGTACTTC. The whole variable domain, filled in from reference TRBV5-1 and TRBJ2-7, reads KAGVTQTPRYLIKTRGQQVTLSCSPISGHRSVSWYQQTPGQGLQFLFEYFSETQRNKGNFPGRFSGRQFSNSRSEMNVSTLELGDSALYLCASRSSTAYEQYFGPGTRLTVT.